Listed here is a single T cell receptor (beta chain). Its antigen is still unknown. Using immunoSEQ multiplex PCR, the repertoire was profiled, and TCRdb retains in-frame clones only, with some absent. The data contain around 53,000 clones, 86% of them singletons. The sample is drawn from a study of OX40 agonist ivuxolimab in advanced cancers. Study-level information: Participants could have had prior anti-PD-1, anti-PD-L1 or anti-CTLA-4 therapy, and around 40% had some.

Study findings and constraints: Expanded clones were, on average, more numerous in CD8+ T cells than in CD4+.

Trimming shortened V by 5 bases and J by 0 bases, and 19 bases separated the two germline ends. Per germline, CDR1 PRHDT and CDR2 FYEKMQ (reference sequence). This CDR3 has 18 amino acids. Source: CD4+ or CD8+ T cells sorted from blood, taken in a trial of the OX40 agonist ivuxolimab. The rearrangement uses TRBV13 and TRBJ2-2, with D unclear. This clonotype was sampled from an adult with an advanced solid tumor such as melanoma, head and neck, liver or kidney cancer. DNA for the CDR3: TGTGCCAGCAGCCCACAAACTCCGGGCCCTACGAACACCGGGGAGCTGTTTTTT. Translating it yields CASSPQTPGPTNTGELFF.